This is a list of T cell receptor beta chains from one sample in a study of T cell changes during pregnancy in multiple sclerosis. The table came from immunoSEQ multiplex PCR; TCRdb's copy has only in-frame clones and leaves some out. The table records about 51,000 clones, 90% to 95% of them present only once. Sequences were derived from CD4+ T cells from peripheral blood mononuclear cells, sampled in the second trimester of pregnancy. The receptors were gathered from a female donor with multiple sclerosis, enrolled in a pregnancy study. CDR3s leave out the opening cysteine and the closing phenylalanine or tryptophan. D genes are given only for firm matches. Clone size is not always given. Where it is, it says once, few, many or a class for expanded clones.

>TRBD1|TRBV6-5|once
ASSYSPTGGFTEAF
>TRBD1|TRBV18|-
ASSPLAGTGTTDTQY
>TRBD1|TRBV7-3|-
ASSIDRGNTEAF
>-|TRBV4-2|-
ASSQGRTANSPLH
>-|TRBV5-1|-
ASSLSFGLDRMNTEAF
>-|TRBV7-2|once
ASSTRGAPSYEQY
>-|TRBV2|-
ASSEALSRGNQPQH
>-|TRBV11-3|-
ASSPGVATEAF
>-|TRBV5-1|-
ASSLGTEGVNTIY
>TRBD1|TRBV7-2|-
ASSWRGQGANTEAF
>-|TRBV21-1|-
ASASRDRAADTQY
>TRBD1|TRBV10-2|-
ASNLDRGDGYT
>TRBD1|TRBV9|-
ASSFRTGQGTEAF
>-|TRBV18|-
ASSQGEGGNQPQH
>-|TRBV9|few
ASSPTGLPGNTIY
>-|TRBV7-8|-
ASSFSTENTEAF
>TRBD1|TRBV10-2|-
ASRQGDSGGYT
>TRBD1|TRBV11-2|-
ASSTQGAGEKLF
>TRBD2|TRBV12-5|-
ASGLEGLGLAEQF
>-|TRBV18|-
ASSPGTPGNTIY
>-|TRBV7-9|-
ASSKLFGLKDTGELF
>-|TRBV19|few
ASSTGVSEAF
>-|TRBV5-1|-
ASSWTRGTEAF
>-|TRBV7-3|-
ASSLWGESNEQF
>TRBD1|TRBV7-9|-
ASSLGDRGLDGYT
>TRBD1|TRBV23-1|-
ASSRRDRVVDQPQH
>TRBD1|TRBV7-6|-
ASSPIATGAPSYEQY
>TRBD2|TRBV18|-
ASSPLAGGPTDTQY
>-|TRBV6-6|-
ASSGRLLTAEAF
>-|TRBV6-6|-
ASPLKGANTGELF
>TRBD1|TRBV10-3|-
AIKGTGNTEAF
>-|TRBV29-1|-
SVPSLGRPIYGYT
>-|TRBV5-6|once
ASSLGRLNLAYDEQY
>TRBD2|TRBV6-1|-
ASSGYGSGGIYEQY
>TRBD2|TRBV4-1|-
ASSQAPTGLAGQETQY
>TRBD1|TRBV19|-
ASSSRTGLIGNTIY
>TRBD2|TRBV4-2|-
ASSPAGGYTDTQY